This T cell receptor beta chain came from a study of cytomegalovirus exposure and HLA in healthy donors (TCRdb year 2017). With regard to the full study: An earlier analysis of 587 of the donors reported under 300 Gb of sequence data and 90 million to 120 million unique TCR beta sequences obtained from 150 million to 200 million T cells. Around 320 gigabases of sequencing data and approximately 85 million unique TCR sequences were included in an early release covering about 600 HLA-typed donors. Among the 398 genotyped donors, approximately 81% belonged to the genetic ancestry cluster associated with self-reported Caucasian donors. The study was designed to test whether signatures of past pathogen exposure could be identified by cataloging public T cell receptors. Using immunosequencing, the study profiled T cell repertoires from about 620 subjects and related those repertoires to cytomegalovirus serostatus. A separate validation cohort of 90 to 150 different subjects was used in addition to the roughly 670-subject first cohort. The study combined high-throughput TCR immunosequencing, statistical association of individual TCRs with disease status, and machine learning to predict cytomegalovirus infection status. A later analysis re-analyzed previously published TCR beta repertoires from about 600 donors and added high-resolution HLA genotyping to study TCR occurrence patterns. The later analysis used no new phenotypic data to find candidate immune exposures, relying instead on TCR beta sequences and their occurrence across donors. An earlier analysis of around 540 of the donors applied high-throughput TCR beta sequencing to assess whether each TCR beta V gene segment acted as functional or pseudogenic. Donor age, sex, ethnicity and CMV serostatus were collected together with the repertoire data. A later genetic analysis used genome-wide SNP genotypes for about 60% of the 666 donors, treating that subset as a discovery cohort. All discovery cohort repertoires had been generated on a single sequencing platform. Class I and class II HLA loci were covered by the typing at four-digit resolution. The number of typed donors differed by locus: about 620-640 for A, B, C, DRB1 and DQB1; 522 for DQA1; some 610 for DPA1; and around 470 for DPB1. Because of strong linkage in the cohort, roughly five DR-DQ haplotypes were treated as single units for association and clustering. Across approximately 400 genotyped donors of the cohort, an average of roughly 250,000 unique TCR beta nucleotide sequences per donor were sequenced, and roughly 18% of those sequences were non-productive.

Results and caveats for the whole study, not just this receptor: Sequencing depth was assumed to be roughly uniform across donors in the presence/absence analyses, though that assumption may not hold. A further reported finding was that TCR beta sequences accurately predicted the HLA-A and HLA-B alleles for most subjects in the first cohort. In both the original and validation cohorts, the classifier was reported to diagnose cytomegalovirus status with high specificity and sensitivity. Linkage disequilibrium might explain the correlated functional status among segregating V segments, but an unknown experimental factor could not be excluded. Roughly 15 rarely observed V segments, including chromosome 9 orphons, were excluded from the earlier analysis of about 610 of the donors because counts were too low. A total of 150 to 200 TCR beta chains were listed by the study as associated with cytomegalovirus. Most CMV-associated TCR beta chains appeared to be HLA-restricted in a later analysis, and the HLA associations seemed to be driven largely by CMV exposure. Some IMGT-functional V segments, including TRBV6-2 and TRBV6-3, could not be distinguished by the 87-base-pair reads and were therefore excluded. While some public TCRs were present in many individuals, most TCR sequences turned up only very rarely across donors. A later analysis found that TCR association rates varied across HLA loci, with DRB1 alleles showing the most associated TCRs and HLA-C alleles the fewest. A later genetic analysis reported fewer N-insertions in productive TCRs among donors in an Asian-associated ancestry cluster than the roughly 670-donor mean. Three of the identified cytomegalovirus-associated TCR beta chains were confirmed in vitro to be specific for cytomegalovirus antigens. CMV serostatus was the only immune exposure information available for the cohort. An earlier analysis of approximately 500 of the donors showed that most TCR beta V segments appeared in productive rearrangements either about 90% or about 30% of the time, which broadly matched IMGT annotations. When HLA alleles, especially DR and DQ, strongly co-occurred, TCR associations were difficult to assign to individual alleles. In this cohort, only TCR beta chains were sequenced, and detectable features were limited by the absence of alpha or paired-chain data. A group of highly shared sequence variants was considered likely to be a technical artifact of the sequencing pipeline. Because some donors lacked HLA typing at each locus, the association tests relied only on the typed subset. The authors suggested that the approach could potentially be extended to other disease states and immunological phenotypes. An association between a missense DCLRE1C variant and V-gene and J-gene trimming of TCR beta chains was found in a later genetic analysis and replicated in an independent cohort. According to a later analysis, parvovirus B19, influenza, CMV and Epstein-Barr virus appeared linked to several top co-occurrence clusters. Specific HLA alleles were associated with roughly 17,000 TCR beta sequences at a false discovery rate of 0.05 in a later analysis. A later analysis found that HLA-associated TCR beta chains were more clonally expanded and had lower generation probabilities than equally common non-associated chains.

The library was obtained by the immunoSEQ multiplex PCR assay. A mixture of 60 forward primers for TCR Vbeta segments and 13 reverse primers for TCR Jbeta segments was used in the multiplex PCR. Amplification of the CDR3 region of rearranged TCR beta genes was performed with a multiplex PCR assay on genomic DNA. On the Illumina HiSeq System, the amplified TCR beta libraries were sequenced as 87-base-pair reads. The paper's data handling went like this. In a later analysis, roughly 80 million unique TCR beta chains were counted across the 500 to 850 repertoires, and roughly 11 million of these chains were shared by at least two donors. Raw reads were error-corrected and collapsed into unique sequences with a nearest-neighbor algorithm that merged closely related sequences to remove PCR and sequencing errors. To assign V, D and J gene segments, CDR3 sequences were aligned to IMGT reference sequences. Each retained sequence needed at least a six-nucleotide match to both a V gene segment and a J gene segment. Rearrangements were called productive when the CDR3 lacked stop codons and stayed in frame with V and J; all others were non-productive. CDR3 was defined according to IMGT convention as the region running from the second conserved V-encoded cysteine to the conserved J-encoded phenylalanine. The earlier analysis of some 550 of the donors excluded any sequence lacking an unambiguous match to a single V gene segment. In an earlier analysis of some 590 of the donors, a V segment was called functional when productive rearrangements were above 56.7%, and segregating when the standard deviation between donors exceeded 5%. A statistical classification framework was built for diagnosing cytomegalovirus status from the catalog of TCR beta chain sequences. In a later analysis, TCR nucleotide sequences were compared against IMGT/GENE-DB human TR gene sequences so that V and J genes could be assigned. In a later analysis, CDR3 sequences and most-parsimonious VDJ recombination scenarios were assigned using the TCRdist pipeline. A later analysis defined each TCR beta chain by its CDR3 amino acid sequence plus V-gene family, and excluded reads lacking a unique V-gene family. In a later analysis, 550 to 650 highly shared, low-generation-probability nucleotide sequences were removed to address suspected cross-contamination and a sequencing artifact. For each public chain, a later analysis derived a clonal expansion index from normalized ranks of inferred template counts within each repertoire. Generation probabilities in a later analysis came from a VDJ recombination model fitted to out-of-frame rearrangements, and those results were checked against IGoR. Hypergeometric tests were used in a later analysis to score TCR-TCR, TCR-HLA and TCR-CMV co-occurrence, with a repertoire-size bias correction applied to the TCR pairs. In a later analysis, false discovery rates were estimated by permuting HLA or CMV assignments 20 times. In a later analysis, co-occurring TCRs were grouped with DBSCAN, and TCRdist sequence similarity was added when clustering was performed within HLA-allele-positive subsets. Co-occurrence clustering excluded repertoires with fewer than 30,000 or more than 120,000 public chains, plus five with anomalous nucleotide sharing. TCRdb re-hosts the immuneACCESS table, in-frame sequences only. Its copies lack some clones; in the studies checked, an unresolved V gene accounts for under half of them, and the cause for the rest is not known. Clone size and the V and J calls come from that table; the DNA yielded D and trimming. Recorded for this sample are 90,000 to 110,000 clones; 81% of them occurred a single time. Roughly 2.3% of the sample is in the top ten clones.

The cohort comprised fewer than 700 healthy bone marrow donors. At the time of sampling, every cohort member was nominally healthy, though immune exposures that went unrecorded were likely present. The donor tested CMV seronegative and was one of the 352 seronegative cohort members. Every donor gave a peripheral blood sample, and the peripheral blood mononuclear cells from that sample were used for TCR beta sequencing. The Qiagen DNeasy Blood Extraction Kit was used to extract genomic DNA from the blood cell samples. The CDR3 holds 14 amino acids from the cysteine to the phenylalanine. Only the CDR3 portion is preserved as DNA: 42 bases, with reading frame beginning at the first base. The V end loses 4 bases and the J end loses 1 base, and a stretch of 11 bases separates them. Based on the germline V gene, the CDR1 and CDR2 sequences are SGHDT and YYEEEE. As for this clone: Its target antigen remains unknown. No clone much larger than this one lies a single base away; base qualities are absent.

What was sequenced was PBMCs. The clonotype comes from a woman in her 30s in good health and CMV-seronegative. The rearranged segments are TRBV5-6 and TRBJ2-5, with TRBD1 tentatively as D gene (5 bases match). The sequence in DNA is TGTGCCAGCAGCACCGGACAAATCCAAGAGACCCAGTACTTC. It encodes CASSTGQIQETQYF.